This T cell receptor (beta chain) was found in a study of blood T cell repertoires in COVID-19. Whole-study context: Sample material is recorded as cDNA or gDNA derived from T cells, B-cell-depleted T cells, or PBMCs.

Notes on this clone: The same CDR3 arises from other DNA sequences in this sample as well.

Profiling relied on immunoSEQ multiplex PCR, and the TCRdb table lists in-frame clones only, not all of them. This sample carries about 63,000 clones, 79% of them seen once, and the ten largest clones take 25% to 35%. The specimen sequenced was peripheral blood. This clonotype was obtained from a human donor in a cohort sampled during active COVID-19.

CDR3 residues: CASSRDRQETQYF. CDR3 sequence (DNA): TGTGCCAGCAGCCGAGACAGACAAGAGACCCAGTACTTC. The chain recombines TRBV7-9 with TRBJ2-5; TRBD1 might be the D (5 bases). CDR3 size: 13 residues. Germline V lookup: CDR1 SEHNR, CDR2 FQNEAQ (reference sequence). Trimming stripped 5 bases from V and 2 bases from J, with 9 bases between.